One and the same sample provided the 13 T cell receptor beta chains below, sequenced in a study of CD8+ T cells in alopecia areata. RNA, once extracted, was reverse transcribed into cDNA for use as the sequencing template. Using immunoSEQ multiplex PCR, the repertoire was profiled, and TCRdb retains in-frame clones only, with some absent. The top ten clones hold around 1.2% of a sample with almost 250,000 clones, 67% of them seen once. This material consisted of CD4+ T cells sorted from blood, taken at week 0. Source of these receptors: a human donor with alopecia areata.

The chain carries TRBV10-3 and TRBJ1-6; no clear D gene. The ends were cut back, 5 bases at V and 7 bases at J, with 12 bases in the middle. From germline, CDR1 is ENHRY and CDR2 SYGVKD. The CDR3 is 14 amino acids. CDR3 sequence: CAISNRTENSPLHF. The CDR3 nucleotides read TGTGCCATCAGTAACCGGACGGAGAATTCACCCCTCCACTTT.

This clone showed up just a few times. The genes are TRBV6-6 and TRBJ1-1, with 7 nucleotides matching TRBD1. Trimming removed 2 bases from V and 6 bases from J; junction bases left unmatched: 6. Germline V lookup: CDR1 MNHNY, CDR2 SVGAGI (reference sequence). The CDR3 spans 14 residues. CDR3 region: CASSYLRDSSEAFF. For the CDR3, the DNA is TGTGCCAGCAGTTACCTAAGGGACAGTTCTGAAGCTTTCTTT.

The chain combines TRBV4-3 with TRBJ2-6, with D possibly TRBD1 on 6 matching bases. The CDR3 is 18 residues long. V was trimmed by 4 bases and J by 2 bases, leaving 18 bases between them. The germline CDR1 and CDR2 sequences are LGHNA and YSLEER. CDR3 nucleotide sequence: TGCGCCAGCAGCCTACAAGGGAACAGGGCGGCTGGGGCCAACGTCCTGACTTTC. Protein: CASSLQGNRAAGANVLTF.

The chain links TRBV11-2 to TRBJ2-2; D is uncertain. The V end lost 4 bases, the J end lost 3 bases, and 21 bases lay between the germline ends. The CDR3 runs to 18 residues. CDR1 is SGHAT and CDR2 is FQNNGV in the germline V gene. CDR3 residues: CASSSLPRSPSYTGELFF. The CDR3 DNA follows: TGTGCCAGCAGCTCCCTCCCCCGTTCGCCTAGTTACACCGGGGAGCTGTTTTTT.

The J gene is TRBJ1-1, the V gene TRBV5-1; 9 bases line up with TRBD1. The J segment lost 4 bases and the V segment lost 6 bases, leaving 7 bases of the junction unmatched. The CDR3 extends over 14 amino acids. Germline values: CDR1 SGHRS, CDR2 YFSETQ. Here the CDR3 reads CASTRDREGTEAFF. CDR3 DNA: TGCGCCAGCACCCGGGACAGGGAAGGCACTGAAGCTTTCTTT.

Concerning this clone: Other DNA sequences within the sample encode an identical CDR3. The rearrangement uses TRBV20-1 and TRBJ2-5, with D unclear. Germline V CDR1 and CDR2: DFQATT, SNEGSKA (reference sequence). CDR3 length equals 11 residues. Trimming shortened V by 4 bases and J by 5 bases, and 8 bases separated the two germline ends. The CDR3 loop reads CSATPQETQYF. The CDR3 DNA reads as TGCAGTGCTACCCCTCAGGAGACCCAGTACTTC.

The chain carries TRBV19 and TRBJ1-1, with unresolved D. V dropped 3 bases and J dropped 1 base, with 6 bases sitting between them. This CDR3 has 13 amino acids. Germline CDR1 is LNHDA and CDR2 is SQIVND (reference sequence). The CDR3: CASSIQRNTEAFF. DNA of the CDR3: TGTGCCAGTAGTATTCAGAGGAACACTGAAGCTTTCTTT.

This chain connects TRBV7-2 to TRBJ2-2; 10 bases align to TRBD1. This CDR3 comprises 13 residues. Germline loops: CDR1 SGHTA, CDR2 FQGNSA. J lost 13 bases, V lost 6 bases, and 8 bases had no gene match. The CDR3 sequence: CASSPGQGLVLFF. CDR3 DNA sequence: TGTGCCAGCAGTCCGGGACAGGGGCTAGTGCTGTTTTTT.

The rearrangement links TRBV5-1 to TRBJ1-2; possibly TRBD1 for D (5 bases). Germline V lookup: CDR1 SGHRS, CDR2 YFSETQ. Trimming shortened V by 0 bases and J by 7 bases, and 7 bases separated the two germline ends. The CDR3 loop spans 12 amino acids. Here the CDR3 reads CASSLETVGYTF. The CDR3 coding sequence is TGCGCCAGCAGCTTGGAGACAGTTGGCTACACCTTC.

The genes are TRBV29-1 and TRBJ2-7; TRBD2 matches 7 bases. With 5 bases clipped from V and 3 bases from J, the junction kept 10 bases outside the gene matches. Germline assignment: CDR1 SQVTM and CDR2 ANQGSEA. The CDR3 is 14 residues long. The CDR3 protein is CSVYLAGRHYEQYF. The CDR3 DNA is TGCAGCGTTTATCTAGCCGGGAGGCACTACGAGCAGTACTTC.

The gene calls are TRBV5-1 and TRBJ2-7; D assignment may be TRBD1 or TRBD2 (5 bases each). The ends were cut back, 2 bases at V and 2 bases at J, with 14 bases in the middle. The germline gives CDR1 SGHRS, CDR2 YFSETQ. The CDR3 sequence is 15 residues long. CDR3 sequence (DNA): TGCGCCAGCAGCTTTGAATGGGACCGAGCCTACGAGCAGTACTTC. It is translated as CASSFEWDRAYEQYF.

This CDR3 reads CSVTGTVRSGEQYF. In nucleotides, the CDR3 is TGCAGCGTAACAGGGACAGTGCGGTCTGGGGAGCAGTACTTC. The chain links TRBV29-1 to TRBJ2-7; 7 bases map to TRBD1. Per the germline V gene, CDR1 is SQVTM and CDR2 is ANQGSEA. This CDR3 is 14 amino acids long. Trimming at V came to 6 bases and at J to 7 bases, leaving 15 bases not matched to a gene.

The V gene is TRBV7-2, the J gene TRBJ1-6, with D unresolved. This CDR3 region has 13 residues. The V gene's germline CDR1 is SGHTA and CDR2 FQGNSA. Trimming stripped 6 bases from V and 4 bases from J, with 7 bases between. The CDR3 is CASRPRYNSPLHF. Here the CDR3 DNA reads TGTGCCAGCAGGCCGAGGTATAATTCACCCCTCCACTTT.